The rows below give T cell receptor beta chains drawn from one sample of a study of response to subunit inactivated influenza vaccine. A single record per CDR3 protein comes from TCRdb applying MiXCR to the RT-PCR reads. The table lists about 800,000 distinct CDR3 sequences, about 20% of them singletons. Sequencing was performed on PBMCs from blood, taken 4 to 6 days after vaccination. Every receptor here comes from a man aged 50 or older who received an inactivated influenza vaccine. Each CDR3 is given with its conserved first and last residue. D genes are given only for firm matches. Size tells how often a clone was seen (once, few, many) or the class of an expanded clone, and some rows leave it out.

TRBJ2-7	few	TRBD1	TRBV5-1	CASSLAWTGHEQYF	TGCGCCAGCAGCTTGGCCTGGACAGGACACGAGCAGTACTTC
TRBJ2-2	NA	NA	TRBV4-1	CASSHGRGLQSAGELFF	TGCGCCAGCAGCCACGGCAGGGGCCTCCAATCCGCCGGGGAGCTGTTTTTT
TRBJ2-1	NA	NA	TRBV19	CASSISGSYNEQFF	TGTGCCAGTAGTATTAGCGGTTCCTACAATGAGCAGTTCTTC
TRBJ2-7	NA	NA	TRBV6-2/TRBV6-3	CASSYQTGHYEQYF	TGTGCCAGCAGTTACCAAACAGGGCACTACGAGCAGTACTTC
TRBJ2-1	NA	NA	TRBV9	CASSVAGVGSNEQFF	TGTGCCAGCAGCGTAGCGGGGGTGGGGTCCAATGAGCAGTTCTTC
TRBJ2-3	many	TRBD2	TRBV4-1	CASSQGVLAGGPGPDTQYF	TGCGCCAGCAGCCAAGGAGTACTAGCGGGGGGGCCCGGTCCAGATACGCAGTATTTT
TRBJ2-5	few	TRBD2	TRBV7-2	CASSLGSGSAETQYF	TGTGCCAGCAGCTTAGGTAGCGGGAGTGCTGAGACCCAGTACTTC
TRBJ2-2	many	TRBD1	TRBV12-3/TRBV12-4	CASSLPGQGVRELFF	TGTGCCAGCAGTCTACCGGGACAGGGTGTCCGGGAGCTGTTTTTT
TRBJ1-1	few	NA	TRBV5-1	CASSFQGANTEAFF	TGCGCCAGCAGCTTTCAGGGTGCAAACACTGAAGCTTTCTTT
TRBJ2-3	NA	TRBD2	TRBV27	CASSLSGRVAGGRSTDTQYF	TGTGCCAGCAGTTTATCGGGTAGAGTAGCGGGGGGCCGGAGCACAGATACGCAGTATTTT
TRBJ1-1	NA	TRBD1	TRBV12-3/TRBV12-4	CASNTGGGTEAFF	TGTGCCAGCAACACAGGGGGCGGAACTGAAGCTTTCTTT
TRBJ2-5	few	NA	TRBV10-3	CAISEPDWEETQYF	TGTGCCATCAGTGAGCCAGACTGGGAAGAGACCCAGTACTTC
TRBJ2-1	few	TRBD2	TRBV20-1	CSARDARTSGTYNEQFF	TGCAGTGCTAGAGATGCGAGGACTAGCGGGACCTACAATGAGCAGTTCTTC
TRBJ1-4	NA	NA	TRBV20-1	CSARGTPTNEKLFF	TGCAGTGCTAGGGGGACGCCGACGAATGAAAAACTGTTTTTT
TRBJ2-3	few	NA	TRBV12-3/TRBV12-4	CASRGVSSTDTQYF	TGTGCCAGCAGGGGGGTATCTAGCACAGATACGCAGTATTTT
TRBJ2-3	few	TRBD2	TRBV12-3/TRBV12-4	CASSFVAGGPVTQYF	TGTGCCAGCAGTTTCGTAGCGGGAGGGCCGGTTACGCAGTATTTT
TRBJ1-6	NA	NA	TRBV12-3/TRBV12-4	CASSSGLTYSPLHF	TGTGCCAGCAGTTCGGGACTGACCTATTCACCCCTCCACTTT
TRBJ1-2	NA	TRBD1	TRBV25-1	CASSTGTGMGGYTF	TGTGCCAGCAGCACCGGGACAGGGATGGGAGGCTACACCTTC
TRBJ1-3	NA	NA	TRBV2	CASSEAGHAGNTIYF	TGTGCCAGCAGTGAAGCGGGGCATGCTGGAAACACCATATATTTT
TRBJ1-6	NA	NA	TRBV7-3	CASSPRDTASSYNSPLHF	TGTGCCAGCAGCCCCCGGGACACTGCGAGCTCCTATAATTCACCCCTCCACTTT
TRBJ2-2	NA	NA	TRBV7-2	CASSLIRNTGELFF	TGTGCCAGCAGTTTAATTAGAAACACCGGGGAGCTGTTTTTT
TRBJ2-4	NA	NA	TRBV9	CASSGDIAKNIQYF	TGTGCCAGCAGCGGGGATATAGCCAAAAACATTCAGTACTTC
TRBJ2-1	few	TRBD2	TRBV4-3	CASSQDLSGGYNEQFF	TGCGCCAGCAGCCAAGATCTGAGCGGGGGCTACAATGAGCAGTTCTTC
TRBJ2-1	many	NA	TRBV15	CATSRDRVTADNEQFF	TGTGCCACCAGCAGAGATAGGGTGACAGCAGACAATGAGCAGTTCTTC
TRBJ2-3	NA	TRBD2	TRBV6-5	CASSYLWRESDTPDTQYF	TGTGCCAGCAGTTACTTGTGGCGGGAGAGCGATACACCAGATACGCAGTATTTT
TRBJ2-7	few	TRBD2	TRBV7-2	CASSLVSTSGSWYEQYF	TGTGCCAGCAGCTTAGTCAGTACTAGCGGGAGTTGGTACGAGCAGTACTTC
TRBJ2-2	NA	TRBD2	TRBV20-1	CSASGTSGRIATGELFF	TGCAGTGCTAGCGGGACTAGCGGGAGGATCGCTACCGGGGAGCTGTTTTTT
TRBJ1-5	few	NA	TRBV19	CASSLQGRVNQPQHF	TGTGCCAGTAGCCTCCAGGGAAGAGTCAATCAGCCCCAGCATTTT
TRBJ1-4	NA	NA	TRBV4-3	CASSQEDATNEKLFF	TGCGCCAGCAGCCAAGAAGACGCAACTAATGAAAAACTGTTTTTT
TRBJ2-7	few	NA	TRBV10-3	CAITPSGTNDEQYF	TGTGCCATCACTCCCTCCGGGACAAACGACGAGCAGTACTTC
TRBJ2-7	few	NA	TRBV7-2	CASSYRLGHEQYF	TGTGCCAGCAGCTACCGACTGGGCCACGAGCAGTACTTC
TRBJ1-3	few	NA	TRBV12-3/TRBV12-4	CASSTRRGRGKIGNTIYF	TGTGCCAGCAGTACAAGGCGAGGAAGGGGGAAGATTGGAAACACCATATATTTT